The source of this T cell receptor (beta chain) is a study of CD8 T cells in ankylosing spondylitis. Study-wide results and caveats: Matched synovial fluid from ankylosing spondylitis patients was reported to be enriched for disease-linked clones. Past research had described some motif variants in reactive arthritis synovial fluid and blood.

This clonotype turned up a few times. Its antigen is currently unknown. Each TCR beta library was made by quantitative 5'-RACE that incorporated molecular barcodes. TCRdb used MiXCR to reprocess the 5' RACE reads, holding one entry per CDR3 protein. The sample holds 300,000 to 350,000 distinct CDR3 sequences, under 15% seen once. The CDR3 contains 18 residues. The V gene's germline CDR1 is LGHDT and CDR2 YNNKEL (reference sequence). The sequence was collected from a male donor with ankylosing spondylitis or in good health (not recorded which). What was sequenced was blood, either unsorted or a sorted T cell fraction (not recorded which). The V call is TRBV3-1, the J call TRBJ2-3; 10 bases are a match to TRBD2. CDR3 residues: CTFCFERGGPGGTDTQYF. CDR3 nucleotides: TGTACCTTCTGTTTCGAGCGGGGGGGCCCAGGAGGCACAGATACGCAGTATTTT.